This passage covers 15 T cell receptor beta chains from one sample sequenced in a study of cytomegalovirus exposure and HLA in healthy donors. The PCR ran on 60 Vbeta and 13 Jbeta primers. The method was immunoSEQ multiplex PCR; TCRdb's version includes in-frame clones alone and lacks a portion of them. The table has over 100,000 clones, around 60% seen once. The sample taken for sequencing was PBMCs. All receptors come from a man aged 35 to 55 in good health and CMV-seropositive.

This chain uses TRBV4-2 with TRBJ1-2; TRBD1 agrees at 10 bases. The CDR3 is made up of 15 amino acids. CDR1 and CDR2 from the germline V gene are LGHNA and YNFKEQ. With 0 bases clipped from V and 2 bases from J, the junction kept 0 bases outside the gene matches. The CDR3 region is CASSQETGGNYGYTF. The CDR3 nucleotides are TGTGCCAGCAGCCAAGAGACAGGGGGCAACTATGGCTACACCTTC.

Here the CDR3 reads CASGDGTQGETQYF. The CDR3 nucleotides read TGCGCCAGCGGTGACGGGACTCAGGGAGAGACCCAGTACTTC. The chain uses TRBV5-1 and TRBJ2-5; weak D call: TRBD2 (6 bases). This CDR3 is built from 14 residues. Germline V gene sequence: CDR1 SGHRS, CDR2 YFSETQ. V gave up 7 bases and J gave up 4 bases, with 17 bases separating them.

J is TRBJ2-4 and V is TRBV4-3, with 12 bases fitting TRBD2. Germline CDR1 LGHNA, CDR2 YSLEER. The CDR3 extends over 17 amino acids. Losses at the gene ends were 0 bases for V and 6 bases for J; bases not matched to a gene: 6. CDR3 amino acids: CASSQDWGLAGLNIQYF. Here the CDR3 DNA reads TGCGCCAGCAGCCAAGATTGGGGACTAGCGGGCCTAAACATTCAGTACTTC.

The rearrangement links TRBV7-9 to TRBJ2-7, with 7 bases fitting TRBD1. Germline V gene data show CDR1 as SEHNR and CDR2 as FQNEAQ (reference sequence). With V trimmed by 5 bases and J by 6 bases, 7 bases remained unmatched. CDR3 length: 13 amino acids. The chain's CDR3 is CASSATGLSEQYF. CDR3 nucleotides: TGTGCCAGCAGCGCGACAGGGTTGAGCGAGCAGTACTTC.

This chain links TRBV6-5 with TRBJ2-3; TRBD2 is a possible D gene (7 bases). This CDR3 contains 16 residues. Trimming stripped 2 bases from V and 2 bases from J, with 14 bases between. Per the germline V gene, CDR1 is MNHEY and CDR2 is SVGAGI. CDR3 DNA: TGTGCCAGCAGTTACGGGGATGCGGGGGCCACAGATACGCAGTATTTT. Its protein product is CASSYGDAGATDTQYF.

This clone was observed a single time. V is TRBV19 and J is TRBJ1-5; 8 bases fit TRBD1. Trimming at V came to 6 bases and at J to 6 bases, leaving 7 bases not matched to a gene. The CDR3 has 14 residues. Germline V CDR1 and CDR2: LNHDA, SQIVND (reference sequence). DNA of the CDR3: TGTGCCAGTAGCCTTCAGGGGGCGCTTCAGCCCCAGCATTTT. It yields the protein CASSLQGALQPQHF.

This clone was seen only a few times. This chain joins TRBV7-2 and TRBJ2-7; tentatively, D is TRBD1 (5 bases). This CDR3 spans 14 amino acids. CDR1 is SGHTA and CDR2 is FQGNSA in the germline V gene. V was clipped by 1 base and J by 6 bases, with 13 bases between them. CDR3: CASSLGQTLGEQYF. In nucleotides, the CDR3 is TGTGCCAGCAGCTTAGGACAGACCTTGGGCGAGCAGTACTTC.

The J gene is TRBJ2-2, the V gene TRBV5-4; tentatively, D is TRBD2 (6 bases). Per germline, CDR1 SGHNT and CDR2 YYREEE (reference sequence). The CDR3 spans 15 residues. V lost 4 bases, J lost 5 bases, and 15 bases lay in between. The CDR3 here is CASSAAGTATGELFF. For the CDR3, the DNA is TGTGCCAGCAGCGCAGCCGGGACTGCTACCGGGGAGCTGTTTTTT.

This clone was detected once. The chain carries TRBV30 and TRBJ2-1, with 8 bases identical to TRBD1. The CDR3 length is 13 residues. CDR1 is GTSNPN, CDR2 SVGIG, per germline (reference sequence). V was pared by 5 bases and J by 8 bases, with 8 bases of the junction left unmatched. CDR3 nucleotide sequence: TGTGCCTGGGAAAGAGGACAGGGCGATGAGCAGTTCTTC. It encodes CAWERGQGDEQFF.

The chain has TRBV4-1 and TRBJ2-3, with 8 bases lining up with TRBD1. This CDR3 region has 17 residues. The ends lost 2 bases at V and 0 bases at J; junction bases unmatched: 7. Germline V gene lookup returns CDR1 MGHRA and CDR2 YSYEKL. The CDR3 region has the DNA TGCGCCAGCAGCCAAACCTCAGGGGGCGCGAGCACAGATACGCAGTATTTT. It encodes CASSQTSGGASTDTQYF.

This clone was counted only a few times. This chain connects TRBV5-4 to TRBJ2-1; 8 positions agree with TRBD2. This CDR3 is 14 amino acids long. The V gene's germline CDR1 is SGHNT and CDR2 YYREEE (reference sequence). Trimming removed 1 base from V and 5 bases from J; junction bases left unmatched: 2. CDR3 sequence: CASSLTSGHNEQFF. As DNA, the CDR3 is TGTGCCAGCAGCTTGACTAGCGGACACAATGAGCAGTTCTTC.

The rearrangement joins TRBV5-6 to TRBJ2-5, with 8 bases that match TRBD1. Trimming cost V 1 base and J 2 bases; bases outside gene matches: 4. This CDR3 contains 15 residues. Germline V CDR1 and CDR2: SGHDT, YYEEEE. CDR3 nucleotide sequence: TGTGCCAGCAGCTTGCCAGGGGGCTCTCAAGAGACCCAGTACTTC. Translation gives CASSLPGGSQETQYF.

The genes are TRBV19 and TRBJ2-6, with D possibly TRBD2 on 5 matching bases. Germline V gene lookup returns CDR1 LNHDA and CDR2 SQIVND (reference sequence). This CDR3 spans 16 amino acids. Trimming left V 3 bases short and J 1 base short, with 10 bases between. The CDR3 nucleotides read TGTGCCAGTAGTATTCCCCGAGGGTCTGGGGCCAACGTCCTGACTTTC. Amino acids: CASSIPRGSGANVLTF.

The sample holds a few counts of this clone. This chain joins TRBV28 and TRBJ2-7; 8 nucleotides line up with TRBD2. The CDR3 is 15 residues long. With V trimmed by 7 bases and J by 1 base, 9 bases remained unmatched. Germline CDR1 reads MDHEN; CDR2 reads SYDVKM. This CDR3 reads CASTLGLADSYEQYF. The CDR3 DNA sequence: TGTGCCAGCACCCTAGGACTAGCAGATTCCTACGAGCAGTACTTC.

The chain employs TRBV18 and TRBJ2-7; 7 bases map to TRBD1. This CDR3 is built from 14 residues. Germline CDR1 is KGHSH and CDR2 is LQKENI. V lost 3 bases to trimming and J lost 2 bases; unmatched junction nucleotides: 4. CDR3 protein: CASSPGDSTYEQYF. CDR3 bases: TGTGCCAGCTCACCCGGGGACAGTACCTACGAGCAGTACTTC.